This TCR beta chain is from a study of CD8 T cells in ankylosing spondylitis. TCRdb reprocessed the 5' RACE reads with MiXCR, giving one entry per CDR3 protein. Among 200,000 to 250,000 distinct CDR3 sequences listed, 25% to 30% were seen once. The germline gives CDR1 SQVTM, CDR2 ANQGSEA. The ends were cut back, 3 bases at V and 3 bases at J, with 9 bases in the middle. This CDR3 comprises 14 residues. This clonotype came up many times. The clonotype was recovered from a male donor with ankylosing spondylitis or in good health (not recorded which). Sequences were obtained from blood, either unsorted or a sorted T cell fraction (not recorded which). The rearrangement uses TRBV29-1 and TRBJ2-6; D is undetermined. CDR3 DNA: TGCAGCGTTGAGGGTGGGAATGGGGCCAACGTCCTGACTTTC. Protein: CSVEGGNGANVLTF.